Listed below are T cell receptor beta chains from one sample, sequenced in a study of T cell responses to AZD1222 COVID-19 vaccine. This table comes from immunoSEQ multiplex PCR, and its TCRdb copy is limited to in-frame clones, with some not included. The table has around 100,000 clones, 85% to 90% seen once; the top ten hold 16%. Sequencing was performed on peripheral blood, taken on day 0 of AZD1222 vaccination. The receptors were gathered from an adult in good health. The CDR3 runs from the conserved cysteine through the conserved F or W. The D gene is left open where the match is weak. Clone size appears in some rows only: once, few, many, or a class for an expanded clone.

j_gene	abundance	d_gene	v_gene	CDR3aa	CDR3nt
TRBJ1-2	NA	NA	TRBV7-9	CASSPRGASYGYTF	TGTGCCAGCAGCCCCCGGGGGGCTAGCTATGGCTACACCTTC
TRBJ1-1	NA	NA	TRBV6-1	CASSESPVMNTEAFF	TGTGCCAGCAGTGAAAGTCCCGTCATGAACACTGAAGCTTTCTTT
TRBJ1-6	NA	NA	TRBV7-9	CATTAIPGTSPLHF	TGTGCCACCACTGCAATCCCAGGGACCTCACCCCTCCACTTT
TRBJ1-5	NA	NA	TRBV7-9	CASSLGGDQPQHF	TGTGCCAGCAGCTTAGGAGGGGACCAGCCCCAGCATTTT
TRBJ2-5	NA	NA	TRBV10-3	CAISESVRTRLQETQYF	TGTGCCATCAGTGAATCGGTCAGGACAAGACTTCAAGAGACCCAGTACTTC
TRBJ1-2	few	NA	TRBV6-1	CASSEAAGNYGYTF	TGTGCCAGCAGTGAAGCGGCAGGGAACTATGGCTACACCTTC
TRBJ1-5	NA	NA	TRBV4-2	CASSRQDSGHQPQHF	TGTGCCAGCAGCCGGCAGGACAGCGGGCATCAGCCCCAGCATTTT
TRBJ1-2	NA	NA	TRBV2	CASSPGPYGYTF	TGTGCCAGCAGTCCGGGACCCTATGGCTACACCTTC
TRBJ2-2	NA	NA	TRBV5-1	CASSQTTGELFF	TGCGCCAGCAGCCAGACGACCGGGGAGCTGTTTTTT
TRBJ1-1	few	NA	TRBV4-1	CASSQEASGSREAFF	TGCGCCAGCAGCCAAGAGGCTTCGGGTAGTAGAGAAGCTTTCTTT
TRBJ1-2	NA	NA	TRBV11-2	CASSLDLTAGYGYTF	TGTGCCAGCAGCTTAGATCTTACAGCCGGCTATGGCTACACCTTC